This T cell receptor (beta chain) was identified during a study of blood T cell repertoires in COVID-19. Study background: From the United States, Italy and Spain came samples of acute and convalescent COVID-19. Sources were T cells, B-cell-depleted T cells, or PBMCs; the material itself was cDNA or gDNA.

V shed 4 bases, J shed 5 bases, and the junction held 4 bases outside the gene matches. CDR1 and CDR2 from the germline V gene are MNHEY and SVGAGI. The CDR3 has 14 amino acids. TCRdb keeps only in-frame clones here, not all; method: immunoSEQ multiplex PCR. The sample includes 140,000 to 150,000 clones, roughly 84% of them seen just once. This sequence was found in a human donor in a cohort sampled during active COVID-19. Input material: peripheral blood. The chain employs TRBV6-5 and TRBJ2-2, with TRBD2 matching over 7 bases. The CDR3 here is CASSSGRGTGELFF. The CDR3 DNA reads as TGTGCCAGCAGTTCAGGGCGGGGGACCGGGGAGCTGTTTTTT.